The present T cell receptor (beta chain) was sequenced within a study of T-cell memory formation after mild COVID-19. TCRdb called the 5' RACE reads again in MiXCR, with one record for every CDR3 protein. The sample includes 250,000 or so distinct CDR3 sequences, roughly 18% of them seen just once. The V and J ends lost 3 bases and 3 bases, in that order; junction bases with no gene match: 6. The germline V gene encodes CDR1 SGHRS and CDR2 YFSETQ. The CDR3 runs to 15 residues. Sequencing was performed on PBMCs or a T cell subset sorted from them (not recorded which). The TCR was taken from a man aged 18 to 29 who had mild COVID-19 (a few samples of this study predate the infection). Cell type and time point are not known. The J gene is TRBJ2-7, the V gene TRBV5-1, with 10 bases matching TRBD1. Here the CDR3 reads CASSSRDRGYYEQYF. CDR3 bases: TGCGCCAGCAGCTCCCGGGACAGGGGCTACTACGAGCAGTACTTC.